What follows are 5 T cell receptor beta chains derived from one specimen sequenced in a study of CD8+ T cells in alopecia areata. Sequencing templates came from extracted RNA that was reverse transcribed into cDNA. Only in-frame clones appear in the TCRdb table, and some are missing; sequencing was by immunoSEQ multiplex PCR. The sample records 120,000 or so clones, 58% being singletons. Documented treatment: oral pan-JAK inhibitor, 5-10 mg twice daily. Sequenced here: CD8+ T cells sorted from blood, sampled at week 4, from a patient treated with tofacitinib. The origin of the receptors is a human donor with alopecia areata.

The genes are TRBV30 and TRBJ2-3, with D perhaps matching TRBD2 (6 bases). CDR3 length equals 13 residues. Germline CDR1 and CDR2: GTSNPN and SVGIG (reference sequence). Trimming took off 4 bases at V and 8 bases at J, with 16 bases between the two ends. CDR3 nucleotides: TGTGCCTGGACCGCGGTCGGCGGGGTTACGCAGTATTTT. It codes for CAWTAVGGVTQYF.

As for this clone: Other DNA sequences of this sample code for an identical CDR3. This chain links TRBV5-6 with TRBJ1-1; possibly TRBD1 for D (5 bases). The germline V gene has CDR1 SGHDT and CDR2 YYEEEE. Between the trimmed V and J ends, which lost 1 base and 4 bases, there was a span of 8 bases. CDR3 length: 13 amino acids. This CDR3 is CASSLWGGTEAFF. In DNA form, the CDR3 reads TGTGCCAGCAGCTTGTGGGGCGGCACTGAAGCTTTCTTT.

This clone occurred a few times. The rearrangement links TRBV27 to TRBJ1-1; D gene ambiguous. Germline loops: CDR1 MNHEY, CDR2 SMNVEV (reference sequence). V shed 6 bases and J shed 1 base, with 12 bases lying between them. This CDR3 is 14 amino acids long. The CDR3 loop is CASSLDRPNTEAFF. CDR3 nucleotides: TGTGCCAGCAGCCTCGATAGGCCGAACACTGAAGCTTTCTTT.

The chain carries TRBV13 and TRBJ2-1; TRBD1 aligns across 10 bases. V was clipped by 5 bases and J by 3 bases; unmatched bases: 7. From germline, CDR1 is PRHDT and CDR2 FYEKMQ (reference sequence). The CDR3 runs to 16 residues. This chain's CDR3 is CASSLGTGARYNEQFF. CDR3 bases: TGTGCCAGCAGCCTTGGGACAGGGGCTCGCTACAATGAGCAGTTCTTC.

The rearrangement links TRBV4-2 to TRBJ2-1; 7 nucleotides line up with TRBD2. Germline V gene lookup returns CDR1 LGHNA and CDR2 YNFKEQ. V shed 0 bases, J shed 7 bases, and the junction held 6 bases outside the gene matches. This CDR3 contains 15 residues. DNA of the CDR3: TGTGCCAGCAGCCAAGATTGGGAGGGTATGAATGAGCAGTTCTTC. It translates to CASSQDWEGMNEQFF.